Listed here are 16 T cell receptor beta chains from one sample, sequenced in a study of blood T cell repertoires in COVID-19. Some clones are missing from TCRdb's copy, which holds only in-frame ones; the method was immunoSEQ multiplex PCR. The sample has approximately 460,000 clones; approximately 89% are singletons. Sequences were obtained from peripheral blood. These receptors were taken from a man aged 18 to 35 with COVID-19, enrolled during active disease.

This chain connects TRBV6-1 to TRBJ2-5; TRBD2 matches at 11 bases. The CDR3 contains 15 residues. Germline CDR1 reads MNHNS; CDR2 reads SASEGT. Trimming removed 2 bases from V and 3 bases from J; junction bases left unmatched: 2. DNA for the CDR3: TGTGCCAGCAGTGAACCGGGACTAGCGGAAGAGACCCAGTACTTC. This encodes CASSEPGLAEETQYF.

This chain joins TRBV11-2 and TRBJ1-1; D unclear. Germline CDR1 reads SGHAT; CDR2 reads FQNNGV. This CDR3 has 11 amino acids. Trimming shortened V by 3 bases and J by 6 bases, and 5 bases separated the two germline ends. DNA of the CDR3: TGTGCCAGCAGCTTTCTCTCTGAAGCTTTCTTT. Protein: CASSFLSEAFF.

This rearrangement joins TRBV27 to TRBJ2-7, with a possible D match to TRBD2 (6 bases). V was clipped by 5 bases and J by 5 bases, with 16 bases between them. The V gene's germline CDR1 is MNHEY and CDR2 SMNVEV (reference sequence). The CDR3 runs to 14 residues. The CDR3 DNA is TGTGCCAGCAGTCTGGAGTGGGGGAGGAACGAGCAGTACTTC. Encoded protein: CASSLEWGRNEQYF.

The genes are TRBV18 and TRBJ1-1; no clear D gene. The CDR3 totals 15 residues. Looked up from germline, CDR1 is KGHSH and CDR2 is LQKENI. Trimming took off 0 bases at V and 1 base at J, with 9 bases between the two ends. The CDR3 nucleotides read TGTGCCAGCTCACCACCGGCAGGAGGGAACACTGAAGCTTTCTTT. Translating it yields CASSPPAGGNTEAFF.

The chain links TRBV5-4 to TRBJ2-1, with 14 bases matching TRBD2. Germline CDR1 is SGHNT and CDR2 is YYREEE (reference sequence). This CDR3 spans 15 amino acids. With V trimmed by 2 bases and J by 6 bases, 1 base remained unmatched. This chain's CDR3 is CASSFGLAGGNEQFF. CDR3 nucleotides: TGTGCCAGCAGCTTCGGACTAGCGGGAGGCAATGAGCAGTTCTTC. Full variable domain (outside the CDR3, taken from reference TRBV5-4 and TRBJ2-1): ETGVTQSPTHLIKTRGQQVTLRCSSQSGHNTVSWYQQALGQGPQFIFQYYREEENGRGNFPPRFSGLQFPNYSSELNVNALELDDSALYLCASSFGLAGGNEQFFGPGTRLTVL.

The chain combines TRBV9 with TRBJ2-5; 9 bases align to TRBD2. Germline lookup yields CDR1 SGDLS and CDR2 YYNGEE. The CDR3 spans 16 residues. Trimming removed 1 base from V and 4 bases from J; junction bases left unmatched: 8. The CDR3 DNA is TGTGCCAGCAGCGTATCAGCTAGCGGGGCGGGAGAGACCCAGTACTTC. It specifies CASSVSASGAGETQYF.

The chain links TRBV7-2 to TRBJ2-5; D perhaps matches TRBD1 (6 bases). V dropped 1 base and J dropped 9 bases, with 18 bases sitting between them. CDR1 is SGHTA, CDR2 FQGNSA, per germline. The CDR3 extends over 15 amino acids. CDR3 nucleotide sequence: TGTGCCAGCAGCTTAGGAATGACCAGCCCAGGGGCCCAGTACTTC. Its translation: CASSLGMTSPGAQYF.

This clone was observed a few times. The gene calls are TRBV5-3 and TRBJ1-4; D is uncertain. TRBV5-3 is noted as an ORF with a role that remains uncertain. V was shortened by 1 base and J by 6 bases, with 13 bases between the two germline ends. The CDR3 is made up of 15 amino acids. The CDR3 sequence is CARSLREGPDEKLFF. DNA for the CDR3: TGTGCCAGAAGCTTGCGGGAAGGGCCGGATGAAAAACTGTTTTTT.

The chain links TRBV19 to TRBJ1-5, with 12 bases lining up with TRBD1. The CDR3 is 16 residues long. The germline V gene has CDR1 LNHDA and CDR2 SQIVND (reference sequence). Losses at the gene ends were 3 bases for V and 6 bases for J; bases not matched to a gene: 6. CDR3 sequence reads: CASSIGDRGRGQPQHF. The DNA for the CDR3 is TGTGCCAGTAGTATCGGGGACAGGGGGCGCGGTCAGCCCCAGCATTTT.

This chain joins TRBV4-2 and TRBJ2-7, with TRBD1 matching over 7 bases. CDR3 length: 15 residues. The J segment lost 0 bases and the V segment lost 4 bases, leaving 6 bases of the junction unmatched. In germline, CDR1 is LGHNA, CDR2 YNFKEQ. The CDR3 DNA sequence: TGTGCCAGCAGCCCCTACGGACAGGCCTCCTACGAGCAGTACTTC. Translating it yields CASSPYGQASYEQYF.

V usage is TRBV3-1 (or the pseudogene TRBV3-2) and J usage is TRBJ2-6; 13 positions match TRBD2. CDR3 length equals 19 residues. The germline CDR1 and CDR2 sequences are LGHDT and YNNKEL (reference sequence). Germline trimming cut 0 bases from V and 2 bases from J; bases unmatched to any gene: 4. CDR3 bases: TGTGCCAGCAGCCAAGATCAACTAGCGGGAGGGCCTGGGGCCAACGTCCTGACTTTC. Translation: CASSQDQLAGGPGANVLTF.

The chain employs TRBV10-1 and TRBJ2-5; tentatively, D is TRBD1 (6 bases). This CDR3 comprises 15 residues. Trimming left V 8 bases short and J 4 bases short, with 20 bases between. The germline CDR1 and CDR2 sequences are WNHNN and SYGVQD (reference sequence). This CDR3 reads CASGPGGARGETQYF. The CDR3 nucleotides read TGCGCCAGCGGACCTGGCGGCGCCAGGGGAGAGACCCAGTACTTC.

The rearrangement links TRBV5-8 to TRBJ1-2, with 7 bases aligning to TRBD1. The germline V gene encodes CDR1 SGHTS and CDR2 YDEGEE. CDR3 length: 14 amino acids. Germline trimming cut 5 bases from V and 7 bases from J; bases unmatched to any gene: 11. The CDR3 region has the DNA TGTGCCAGCAGACGAAGGACAGGATCTGGTGGCTACACCTTC. Encoded protein: CASRRRTGSGGYTF.

V gene TRBV3-1 (or the pseudogene TRBV3-2) combines with J gene TRBJ1-2; D perhaps matches TRBD1 (5 bases). CDR1 LGHDT and CDR2 YNNKEL come from the germline V gene (reference sequence). This CDR3 region has 12 residues. Between the trimmed V and J ends, which lost 7 bases and 2 bases, there was a span of 8 bases. The CDR3 is CASIGQNYGYTF. The CDR3 nucleotides read TGTGCCAGCATCGGACAAAACTATGGCTACACCTTC.

The J gene is TRBJ1-1, the V gene TRBV10-1; possibly TRBD1 for D (5 bases). Germline V lookup: CDR1 WNHNN, CDR2 SYGVQD (reference sequence). Trimming took off 5 bases at V and 5 bases at J, with 15 bases between the two ends. The CDR3 runs 14 residues. The CDR3: CASSLSAGRTEAFF. In nucleotides, the CDR3 is TGCGCCAGCAGTCTTTCCGCAGGGAGGACTGAAGCTTTCTTT.

V is TRBV13 and J is TRBJ2-1, with TRBD2 identical over 8 bases. With 5 bases clipped from V and 8 bases from J, the junction kept 11 bases outside the gene matches. This CDR3 is 15 amino acids long. Germline V CDR1 and CDR2: PRHDT, FYEKMQ (reference sequence). The CDR3 sequence: CASSTGTSGYDEQFF. CDR3 DNA: TGTGCCAGCAGCACCGGGACTAGTGGGTACGATGAGCAGTTCTTC.